This T cell receptor (beta chain) was identified during a study of T cell changes during pregnancy in multiple sclerosis. Germline V gives CDR1 SGHAT, CDR2 FQNNGV. This CDR3 region has 17 residues. V gave up 6 bases and J gave up 1 base, with 21 bases separating them. Some clones are missing from TCRdb's copy, which holds only in-frame ones; the method was immunoSEQ multiplex PCR. Here the sample spans about 60,000 clones, approximately 90% being singletons. The source material was peripheral blood, sampled in the second trimester of pregnancy. The receptor was isolated from a female donor with multiple sclerosis, enrolled in a pregnancy study. The chain links TRBV11-2 to TRBJ1-1, with unresolved D. CDR3 sequence (DNA): TGTGCCAGCAGTCCCCCCCGGACTTTCGCAGGGAACACTGAAGCTTTCTTT. It codes for CASSPPRTFAGNTEAFF.